Below are 29 T cell receptor beta chains sequenced from a single sample in a study of blood T cell repertoires in COVID-19. Profiled with immunoSEQ multiplex PCR; TCRdb holds only in-frame clones, not every one. Here the sample spans tens of thousands of clones, roughly nine tenths being singletons. Source material: peripheral blood. These receptors all stem from a man in his 70s with active COVID-19.

V and J are TRBV29-1 and TRBJ2-5; maybe TRBD1 (6 bases). CDR3 length: 12 residues. CDR1 and CDR2 from the germline V gene are SQVTM and ANQGSEA. Trimming took 1 base from V and 3 from J, leaving 6 bases between them. The CDR3 DNA follows: TGCAGCGTTGAAGGGACAGAAGAGACCCAGTACTTC. Translated: CSVEGTEETQYF.

This chain links TRBV4-2 with TRBJ1-3; 7 bases agree with TRBD1. CDR1 LGHNA and CDR2 YNFKEQ come from the germline V gene. The CDR3 is 17 amino acids. Unmatched junction bases numbered 9, after V lost 4 bases and J lost 0 bases. The CDR3, as DNA: TGTGCCAGCAGCCCCCGGACAGGCGCACCCTCTGGAAACACCATATATTTT. Protein sequence: CASSPRTGAPSGNTIYF.

The rearrangement uses TRBV18 and TRBJ2-7, with D perhaps matching TRBD1 (5 bases). This CDR3 contains 16 residues. The V and J ends lost 3 bases and 3 bases respectively, with 18 bases between them. The V gene's germline CDR1 is KGHSH and CDR2 LQKENI. The CDR3 is CASSPAYQGFGYEQYF. The CDR3 bases are TGTGCCAGCTCACCCGCTTACCAGGGATTCGGCTACGAGCAGTACTTC.

The CDR3 coding sequence is TGTGCCAGCAGCTTGGTCAGGGGTTCCTACGAGCAGTACTTC. It codes for CASSLVRGSYEQYF. This rearrangement joins TRBV5-8 to TRBJ2-7; TRBD1 is a possible D gene (6 bases). This CDR3 is built from 14 residues. Trimming removed 0 bases at V and 1 base at J, with 8 bases between. Germline V CDR1 and CDR2: SGHTS, YDEGEE.

The genes are TRBV7-3 and TRBJ2-7, with TRBD1 identical over 8 bases. V trimming: 1 base; J trimming: 6 bases; junction bases outside the gene matches: 8. The CDR3 contains 15 residues. Germline loops: CDR1 SGHTA, CDR2 FQGTGA. The CDR3, as DNA: TGTGCCAGCAGCTTAAACCCAGGGGGCTCTTCCGAGCAGTACTTC. Translated: CASSLNPGGSSEQYF.

The rearrangement uses TRBV12-3 or TRBV12-4 and TRBJ1-1; tentatively, D is TRBD1 (6 bases). The length of the CDR3 is 13 residues. V lost 4 bases to trimming and J lost 5 bases, with 11 bases between them. The CDR3 here is CASSSQGDTEAFF. DNA of the CDR3: TGTGCCAGCAGTTCACAGGGTGATACTGAAGCTTTCTTT.

The gene calls are TRBV18 and TRBJ2-1; a weak D match, TRBD1 (5 bases). V lost 0 bases to trimming and J lost 6 bases, with 15 bases between them. This CDR3 has 16 residues. The V gene's germline CDR1 is KGHSH and CDR2 LQKENI. The CDR3, as DNA: TGTGCCAGCTCACCACCGACATCTAATAGGGGCAATGAGCAGTTCTTC. This translates into CASSPPTSNRGNEQFF.

The chain has TRBV7-2 and TRBJ1-2, with 7 bases aligning to TRBD1. The CDR3 consists of 14 residues. V was clipped by 5 bases and J by 8 bases; unmatched bases: 11. Germline V gene data show CDR1 as SGHTA and CDR2 as FQGNSA. The CDR3 reads CASSEGGRDRGYTF. In DNA, the CDR3 is TGTGCCAGCAGCGAGGGGGGCCGGGACAGAGGCTACACCTTC.

The V and J genes are TRBV15 and TRBJ2-6; D gene ambiguous. Germline CDR1 is LNHNV and CDR2 is YYDKDF (reference sequence). Trimming cost V 0 bases and J 0 bases, with 6 bases left between them. The CDR3 has 16 amino acids. The CDR3 region is CATSRDELSGANVLTF. For the CDR3, the DNA is TGTGCCACCAGCAGAGACGAACTCTCTGGGGCCAACGTCCTGACTTTC.

The gene calls are TRBV7-8 and TRBJ1-5; D might be TRBD1 (5 bases). The V end lost 5 bases, the J end lost 2 bases, and 13 bases lay between the germline ends. Germline CDR1 and CDR2: SGHVS and FQNEAQ. This CDR3 is 15 amino acids long. CDR3 nucleotide sequence: TGTGCCAGCAGCCCTGCGGGGGGTGGCAATCAGCCCCAGCATTTT. It specifies CASSPAGGGNQPQHF.

The rearrangement links TRBV6-5 to TRBJ2-2, with D possibly TRBD1 on 6 matching bases. Trimming removed 2 bases from V and 6 bases from J, with 13 bases in between. The CDR3 is made up of 15 amino acids. The germline gives CDR1 MNHEY, CDR2 SVGAGI. The CDR3 loop reads CASSYGGLASGELFF. The DNA of the CDR3 is TGTGCCAGCAGTTACGGGGGCCTGGCTTCCGGGGAGCTGTTTTTT.

The chain joins TRBV11-2 to TRBJ2-1; tentative D call: TRBD1 (6 bases). This CDR3 is built from 15 residues. Germline V gene sequence: CDR1 SGHAT, CDR2 FQNNGV. With 0 bases removed from V and 10 bases from J, the gap between germline ends came to 16 bases. CDR3 coding DNA: TGTGCCAGCAGCTTAGATCAAACAGGGTGGCCGGAGCAGTTCTTC. Encoded protein: CASSLDQTGWPEQFF. Supplemented by reference TRBV11-2 and TRBJ2-1, the full variable domain reads EAGVAQSPRYKIIEKRQSVAFWCNPISGHATLYWYQQILGQGPKLLIQFQNNGVVDDSQLPKDRFSAERLKGVDSTLKIQPAKLEDSAVYLCASSLDQTGWPEQFFGPGTRLTVL.

The V and J genes are TRBV28 and TRBJ1-2; D is ambiguous. Germline CDR1 reads MDHEN; CDR2 reads SYDVKM. This CDR3 contains 15 residues. The V end lost 5 bases, the J end lost 7 bases, and 20 bases lay between the germline ends. The CDR3 region is CASSPPLGRPIGYTF. In nucleotides, the CDR3 is TGTGCCAGCAGTCCCCCTTTGGGGAGACCCATTGGCTACACCTTC.

CDR3 bases: TGTGCCAGCAGTTTTCAGGGTTCTTCACCCCTCCACTTT. It encodes CASSFQGSSPLHF. The V call is TRBV6-2 or TRBV6-3, the J call TRBJ1-6; perhaps TRBD1 as D (5 bases). CDR3 length equals 13 residues. Germline CDR1 and CDR2: MNHEY and SVGEGT. Trimming shortened V by 4 bases and J by 9 bases, and 10 bases separated the two germline ends.

This clone has more than one count but fewer than ten. CDR3 sequence (DNA): TGCGCCAGCAGCCAAGCCGGACAGGGCGGACAGCCCCAGCATTTT. Its translation is CASSQAGQGGQPQHF. This chain connects TRBV4-1 to TRBJ1-5; 8 nucleotides match TRBD1. The ends lost 1 base at V and 7 bases at J; junction bases unmatched: 6. Looked up from germline, CDR1 is MGHRA and CDR2 is YSYEKL. The CDR3 is made up of 15 amino acids.

J is TRBJ2-7 and V is TRBV7-6; the D is unclear. V was cut by 5 bases and J by 0 bases, with 11 bases left in between. The germline V gene encodes CDR1 SGHVS and CDR2 FNYEAQ. This CDR3 region has 14 residues. In DNA form, the CDR3 reads TGTGCCAGCAGCCCTAGTAAGGTCTCCTACGAGCAGTACTTC. It specifies CASSPSKVSYEQYF.

This chain connects TRBV6-1 to TRBJ2-1; 7 nucleotides match TRBD1. Germline CDR1 reads MNHNS; CDR2 reads SASEGT. V dropped 4 bases and J dropped 8; count of bases not matched to a gene: 14. The CDR3 sequence is 16 residues long. DNA of the CDR3: TGTGCCAGCAGTGCCCGACAGGGAATCGGATCGGATGAGCAGTTCTTC. This sequence encodes CASSARQGIGSDEQFF.

V usage is TRBV11-2 and J usage is TRBJ2-5; D not certain. This CDR3 has 14 amino acids. The V and J ends lost 5 bases and 5 bases respectively, with 15 bases between them. From germline, CDR1 is SGHAT and CDR2 FQNNGV. The DNA of the CDR3 is TGTGCCAGCAGCAGGAGTCGATTGAGGGAGACCCAGTACTTC. Encoded protein: CASSRSRLRETQYF. Complete variable domain (other parts from reference TRBV11-2 and TRBJ2-5): EAGVAQSPRYKIIEKRQSVAFWCNPISGHATLYWYQQILGQGPKLLIQFQNNGVVDDSQLPKDRFSAERLKGVDSTLKIQPAKLEDSAVYLCASSRSRLRETQYFGPGTRLLVL.

The J gene is TRBJ1-2, the V gene TRBV2; 9 bases align to TRBD1. The CDR3 runs 15 residues. The J segment lost 4 bases and the V segment lost 6 bases, leaving 9 bases of the junction unmatched. Germline lookup yields CDR1 SNHLY and CDR2 FYNNEI. CDR3 protein: CASSRDPTGGYGYTF. CDR3 coding DNA: TGTGCCAGCAGCCGCGATCCGACAGGGGGCTATGGCTACACCTTC.

The genes are TRBV10-3 and TRBJ1-1; D gene ambiguous. CDR1 and CDR2 from the germline V gene are ENHRY and SYGVKD. The V end lost 4 bases, the J end lost 6 bases, and 12 bases lay between the germline ends. The CDR3 contains 13 residues. The CDR3 region has the DNA TGTGCCATCAGTGGAAAAGTAGACTCTGAAGCTTTCTTT. Encoded protein: CAISGKVDSEAFF.

J is TRBJ2-7 and V is TRBV3-1 (or the pseudogene TRBV3-2); 12 bases match TRBD2. This CDR3 region has 18 residues. From germline, CDR1 is LGHDT and CDR2 YNNKEL (reference sequence). Trimming cost V 5 bases and J 0 bases; bases outside gene matches: 11. The CDR3 nucleotides are TGTGCCAGCAGCTTTACTAGCGGGGGGCTCCGAAGCTCCTACGAGCAGTACTTC. As protein: CASSFTSGGLRSSYEQYF.

The chain carries TRBV6-2 or TRBV6-3 and TRBJ2-1; no clear D. Germline V CDR1 and CDR2: MNHEY, SVGEGT. The CDR3 covers 14 residues. V was pared by 6 bases and J by 5 bases, with 14 bases between. CDR3 in amino acids: CASRYTFEHNEQFF. The DNA for the CDR3 is TGTGCCAGCAGATACACCTTCGAGCACAATGAGCAGTTCTTC.

The V call is TRBV6-5, the J call TRBJ2-7, with 9 bases that match TRBD1. The J segment lost 3 bases and the V segment lost 6 bases, leaving 3 bases of the junction unmatched. CDR3 size: 13 residues. Germline lookup yields CDR1 MNHEY and CDR2 SVGAGI. The DNA for the CDR3 is TGTGCCAGCAGCCAGACAGGGGGCTACGAGCAGTACTTC. Its protein is CASSQTGGYEQYF.

The gene calls are TRBV6-1 and TRBJ1-2, with 7 bases lining up with TRBD1. J was trimmed by 1 base and V by 2 bases; bases with no gene match: 4. The CDR3 extends over 15 amino acids. Germline V CDR1 and CDR2: MNHNS, SASEGT. The CDR3 sequence is CASSERDRDNYGYTF. CDR3 DNA: TGTGCCAGCAGTGAAAGGGACAGAGATAACTATGGCTACACCTTC.

The chain joins TRBV11-3 to TRBJ2-5; 10 bases match TRBD1. Losses at the gene ends were 3 bases for V and 7 bases for J; bases not matched to a gene: 8. The CDR3 length is 15 residues. The V gene's germline CDR1 is SGHNT and CDR2 YENEEA. CDR3 coding DNA: TGTGCCAGCAGCTTGGACAGGGGGACGTTAGGGACCCAGTACTTC. This encodes CASSLDRGTLGTQYF.

This sequence joins TRBV29-1 and TRBJ2-7; TRBD1 aligns across 10 bases. The CDR3 sequence is 14 residues long. The V gene end was trimmed by 4 bases and the J gene end by 3 bases; junction bases not matched to a gene: 6. Looked up from germline, CDR1 is SQVTM and CDR2 is ANQGSEA. This CDR3 is CSVARDRGGYEQYF. In DNA, the CDR3 is TGCAGCGTTGCCCGGGACAGGGGAGGCTACGAGCAGTACTTC.

This chain uses TRBV30 with TRBJ2-2, with D perhaps TRBD2 (6 bases). The CDR3 is 13 amino acids. V dropped 3 bases and J dropped 5 bases, with 10 bases sitting between them. The germline gives CDR1 GTSNPN, CDR2 SVGIG (reference sequence). CDR3 DNA: TGTGCCTGGAGAAGGGACTTGACCGGGGAGCTGTTTTTT. It specifies CAWRRDLTGELFF. The variable domain in full, with the rest retrieved from reference TRBV30 and TRBJ2-2, is SQTIHQWPATLVQPVGSPLSLECTVEGTSNPNLYWYRQAAGRGLQLLFYSVGIGQISSEVPQNLSASRPQDRQFILSSKKLLLSDSGFYLCAWRRDLTGELFFGEGSRLTVL.

The V call is TRBV12-3 or TRBV12-4, the J call TRBJ2-3, with D possibly matching TRBD2 (6 bases). The CDR3 contains 13 residues. With 5 bases removed from V and 4 bases from J, the gap between germline ends came to 10 bases. CDR3 sequence (DNA): TGTGCCAGCAGTGGGGGGAGCTCAGATACGCAGTATTTT. It codes for CASSGGSSDTQYF.

The CDR3 region has the DNA TGTGCCAGCAGCTTAATGGGACTAGCGGGGGTAGATGAGCAGTTCTTC. Residues: CASSLMGLAGVDEQFF. This sequence joins TRBV7-3 and TRBJ2-1; 14 bases fit TRBD2. Per germline, CDR1 SGHTA and CDR2 FQGTGA. The CDR3 covers 16 residues. V lost 1 base and J lost 8; bases outside the gene matches: 4. The variable domain in full, completed from reference TRBV7-3 and TRBJ2-1, reads GAGVSQTPSNKVTEKGKYVELRCDPISGHTALYWYRQSLGQGPEFLIYFQGTGAADDSGLPNDRFFAVRPEGSVSTLKIQRTERGDSAVYLCASSLMGLAGVDEQFFGPGTRLTVL.